One and the same sample provided the 26 T cell receptor beta chains below, sequenced in a study of blood T cell repertoires in COVID-19 (dated by TCRdb to 2018 to 2020). The library was prepared using the immunoSEQ multiplex PCR assay. The immuneACCESS repertoire file appears here via TCRdb, limited to in-frame rearrangements. These files lack a portion of the clones; in checked studies, under half of the deficit traces to unresolved V genes, and the cause of the others is not known. The sample table records around 370,000 clones; around 87% of these occur just once. The ten top clones hold more than 5% of the sample. Sequencing input: peripheral blood. These receptors were obtained from a woman between 50 and 59 years old with COVID-19, enrolled during active disease.

This clone has more than one count but fewer than ten. This chain uses TRBV4-1 with TRBJ2-3; 7 bases match TRBD2. CDR3 length: 15 amino acids. Germline V gene data show CDR1 as MGHRA and CDR2 as YSYEKL. The V gene end was trimmed by 4 bases and the J gene end by 4 bases; junction bases not matched to a gene: 8. CDR3 sequence reads: CASSPFAGVSDTQYF. The CDR3 region has the DNA TGCGCCAGCAGCCCTTTCGCGGGAGTCTCAGATACGCAGTATTTT.

This chain joins TRBV11-2 and TRBJ1-3; unclear D gene. Per the germline V gene, CDR1 is SGHAT and CDR2 is FQNNGV. Trimming cost V 0 bases and J 0 bases, with 6 bases left between them. The CDR3 runs 15 residues. The CDR3 DNA is TGTGCCAGCAGCTTAGACAGTCTCTCTGGAAACACCATATATTTT. Its translation: CASSLDSLSGNTIYF.

The rearrangement joins TRBV4-2 to TRBJ2-3; TRBD1 aligns across 8 bases. V shed 3 bases and J 0 bases; nucleotides not matched to a gene: 5. This CDR3 has 16 amino acids. Germline V gene lookup returns CDR1 LGHNA and CDR2 YNFKEQ. The CDR3 DNA is TGTGCCAGCAGCCACGTGACAGGGGCTAGCACAGATACGCAGTATTTT. It is translated as CASSHVTGASTDTQYF.

This chain connects TRBV29-1 to TRBJ2-7, with TRBD2 matching over 8 bases. Germline V lookup: CDR1 SQVTM, CDR2 ANQGSEA. V dropped 6 bases and J dropped 3; count of bases not matched to a gene: 7. This CDR3 has 13 residues. The CDR3 reads CSVVIAGSYEQYF. DNA of the CDR3: TGCAGCGTGGTTATAGCGGGGAGCTACGAGCAGTACTTC.

This clone showed up just once. The V and J genes are TRBV18 and TRBJ2-5; TRBD1 agrees at 8 bases. V dropped 3 bases and J dropped 4; count of bases not matched to a gene: 10. Germline V lookup: CDR1 KGHSH, CDR2 LQKENI. The CDR3 loop spans 16 amino acids. CDR3 sequence reads: CASSPWGPGTGETQYF. Here the CDR3 DNA reads TGTGCCAGCTCACCGTGGGGGCCGGGGACAGGAGAGACCCAGTACTTC. The full variable domain, completed using reference TRBV18 and TRBJ2-5, is NAGVMQNPRHLVRRRGQEARLRCSPMKGHSHVYWYRQLPEEGLKFMVYLQKENIIDESGMPKERFSAEFPKEGPSILRIQQVVRGDSAAYFCASSPWGPGTGETQYFGPGTRLLVL.

This sequence joins TRBV21-1 and TRBJ1-1. TRBV21-1 is a recognized pseudogene. This CDR3 is 13 amino acids long. The CDR3 nucleotides read TGTGCCAGCAGCAAAGCGCGGGGCACTGAAGCTTTCTTT. The encoded protein is CASSKARGTEAFF.

This clone was detected a few times. The genes are TRBV5-1 and TRBJ2-2; the D gene is possibly TRBD2 (6 bases). This CDR3 has 16 amino acids. Germline loops: CDR1 SGHRS, CDR2 YFSETQ. V dropped 3 bases and J dropped 0 bases, with 12 bases sitting between them. CDR3 amino acids: CASSSGRGTNTGELFF. The CDR3 DNA sequence: TGCGCCAGCAGCTCGGGGCGCGGGACGAACACCGGGGAGCTGTTTTTT.

A few counts support this clone. V is TRBV7-8 and J is TRBJ1-5; no definite D call. CDR1 and CDR2 (germline): SGHVS, FQNEAQ. Trimming cost V 1 base and J 5 bases, with 18 bases left between them. The CDR3 contains 17 residues. The DNA of the CDR3 is TGTGCCAGCAGCTTAGTTGTGGTCATAGATTCCCATCAGCCCCAGCATTTT. This gives the protein CASSLVVVIDSHQPQHF.

This rearrangement joins TRBV7-6 to TRBJ1-2; 8 nucleotides line up with TRBD1. Germline trimming cut 1 base from V and 0 bases from J; bases unmatched to any gene: 10. CDR1 SGHVS and CDR2 FNYEAQ come from the germline V gene. The CDR3 is 18 residues long. In nucleotides, the CDR3 is TGTGCCAGCAGCTTAGTGGCCAGGGGGCCCTATACTAACTATGGCTACACCTTC. This encodes CASSLVARGPYTNYGYTF.

This clone appeared once. In nucleotides, the CDR3 is TGTGCCAGCAGCCAAGTGTATGCAAGGACTGGCACCTACGAGCAGTACTTC. Residues: CASSQVYARTGTYEQYF. The chain is built from TRBV14 and TRBJ2-7, with a possible D match to TRBD2 (5 bases). Germline loops: CDR1 SGHDN, CDR2 FVKESK. The CDR3 has 17 amino acids. Trimming stripped 1 base from V and 2 bases from J, with 18 bases between.

The chain is built from TRBV30 and TRBJ1-1; D unclear. Trimming removed 6 bases at V and 5 bases at J, with 13 bases between. CDR3 length equals 12 residues. Germline V CDR1 and CDR2: GTSNPN, SVGIG (reference sequence). The DNA of the CDR3 is TGTGCCTGCGGACGGAGGGAGACTGAAGCTTTCTTT. The encoded protein is CACGRRETEAFF.

The chain is built from TRBV28 and TRBJ1-2; a possible D gene is TRBD1 (6 bases). Trimming removed 6 bases at V and 7 bases at J, with 12 bases between. Germline loops: CDR1 MDHEN, CDR2 SYDVKM. This CDR3 has 12 residues. DNA for the CDR3: TGTGCCAGCAGACAGGGTTTGGGTGGCTACACCTTC. Protein: CASRQGLGGYTF.

The CDR3 here is CASSLLAGINEKLFF. CDR3 DNA: TGTGCCAGCAGTTTATTGGCAGGAATAAATGAAAAACTGTTTTTT. The genes are TRBV27 and TRBJ1-4; D ambiguous. CDR1 and CDR2 from the germline V gene are MNHEY and SMNVEV (reference sequence). The CDR3 covers 15 residues. Trimming pared 1 base from V and 5 bases from J, leaving 11 bases between.

This clone has a single count. The CDR3, as DNA: TGTGCCAGCAGTACTGGACAGGGGGCCCTTAACACTGAAGCTTTCTTT. Translating it yields CASSTGQGALNTEAFF. The chain recombines TRBV2 with TRBJ1-1; 11 bases fit TRBD1. The germline CDR1 and CDR2 sequences are SNHLY and FYNNEI. The ends lost 5 bases at V and 2 bases at J; junction bases unmatched: 7. The CDR3 has 16 residues.

Ten or more counts support this clone. The rearrangement uses TRBV6-1 and TRBJ2-1, with TRBD2 matching over 8 bases. The V gene end was trimmed by 1 base and the J gene end by 6 bases; junction bases not matched to a gene: 5. The CDR3 extends over 15 amino acids. Germline V gene data show CDR1 as MNHNS and CDR2 as SASEGT. The CDR3 is CASSEVWLAGNEQFF. For the CDR3, the DNA is TGTGCCAGCAGTGAAGTTTGGCTAGCGGGCAATGAGCAGTTCTTC.

This clone was counted once. The chain couples TRBV20-1 to TRBJ2-7; 7 bases match TRBD2. CDR1 and CDR2 from the germline V gene are DFQATT and SNEGSKA (reference sequence). The junction had 4 bases not matched to a gene; V was cut back by 3 bases and J by 5 bases. The length of the CDR3 is 12 residues. The CDR3 sequence is CSASGRAHEQYF. The CDR3 nucleotides are TGCAGTGCTAGTGGGAGGGCCCACGAGCAGTACTTC.

The chain is built from TRBV4-3 and TRBJ1-5; 7 bases fit TRBD1. CDR3 size: 16 residues. Germline assignment: CDR1 LGHNA and CDR2 YSLEER. Germline trimming cut 3 bases from V and 2 bases from J; bases unmatched to any gene: 7. As DNA, the CDR3 is TGCGCCAGCAGCCACGACAGGGATGGGGGCAATCAGCCCCAGCATTTT. Its translation: CASSHDRDGGNQPQHF.

This clone was picked up a small number of times. V is TRBV1 and J is TRBJ2-7; the DNA was not used to check the table's D call, TRBD2. TRBV1 is a pseudogene locus. The CDR3 covers 15 residues. CDR3 sequence (DNA): TGCACCAGCAGCCAAGGAGCGGGAGGGATCTACGAGCAGTACTTC. Protein: CTSSQGAGGIYEQYF.

This clone showed up just a few times. This CDR3 reads CASSVTPTGNYGYTF. The CDR3 DNA reads TGTGCCAGCAGCGTTACCCCAACAGGGAACTATGGCTACACCTTC. This chain uses TRBV7-2 with TRBJ1-2, with D tentatively TRBD1 (6 bases). V shed 5 bases and J shed 2 bases, with 15 bases lying between them. Germline lookup yields CDR1 SGHTA and CDR2 FQGNSA. CDR3 size: 15 residues.

This rearrangement joins TRBV9 to TRBJ2-1; unclear D gene. Germline V lookup: CDR1 SGDLS, CDR2 YYNGEE. V shed 4 bases and J shed 0 bases, with 11 bases lying between them. The CDR3 totals 15 residues. The CDR3 DNA is TGTGCCAGCAGCCTGGCCCCCAGCTCCTACAATGAGCAGTTCTTC. Translating gives CASSLAPSSYNEQFF.

CDR3 in amino acids: CASSQALSRGAPGYTF. DNA of the CDR3: TGTGCCAGCAGCCAAGCCCTTTCACGCGGGGCCCCCGGCTACACCTTC. The genes are TRBV14 and TRBJ1-2, with D perhaps TRBD1 (5 bases). Germline CDR1 SGHDN, CDR2 FVKESK. The CDR3 length is 16 residues. The V end lost 1 base, the J end lost 8 bases, and 20 bases lay between the germline ends.

The rearrangement joins TRBV24-1 to TRBJ2-2; a possible D gene is TRBD2 (5 bases). Trimming pared 1 base from V and 6 bases from J, leaving 17 bases between. The CDR3 spans 17 residues. CDR1 is KGHDR, CDR2 SFDVKD, per germline. CDR3 region: CATSDLRENLRAGELFF. The CDR3 DNA reads as TGTGCCACCAGTGATTTACGGGAAAACTTACGTGCCGGGGAGCTGTTTTTT.

V and J are TRBV5-4 and TRBJ1-1, with 9 bases aligning to TRBD1. This CDR3 has 15 residues. Per the germline V gene, CDR1 is SGHNT and CDR2 is YYREEE (reference sequence). V shed 2 bases and J 4 bases; nucleotides not matched to a gene: 6. The CDR3 protein is CASSFSGQGSTEAFF. The CDR3 nucleotides read TGTGCCAGCAGCTTCTCCGGACAGGGGAGCACTGAAGCTTTCTTT.

This chain links TRBV19 with TRBJ1-4; no firm D call. The CDR3 extends over 16 amino acids. Germline V gives CDR1 LNHDA, CDR2 SQIVND (reference sequence). V was shortened by 3 bases and J by 8 bases, with 19 bases between the two germline ends. The CDR3 reads CASSMGNMRSGEKLFF. The CDR3, as DNA: TGTGCCAGTAGTATGGGGAATATGAGATCGGGAGAAAAACTGTTTTTT.

The V call is TRBV19, the J call TRBJ2-1, with D unresolved. V shed 4 bases and J shed 8 bases, with 12 bases lying between them. Germline V gives CDR1 LNHDA, CDR2 SQIVND (reference sequence). The length of the CDR3 is 13 residues. DNA of the CDR3: TGTGCCAGTAGTAGGAGCCTCCGGTATGAGCAGTTCTTC. This gives the protein CASSRSLRYEQFF.

This clone was seen more than once but under ten times. This chain uses TRBV5-5 with TRBJ2-2, with D unresolved. This CDR3 has 15 residues. Per germline, CDR1 SGHKS and CDR2 YYEKEE (reference sequence). Trimming stripped 5 bases from V and 3 bases from J, with 14 bases between. CDR3 sequence reads: CASRPRPSYTGELFF. DNA for the CDR3: TGTGCCAGCAGGCCTAGACCCTCATACACCGGGGAGCTGTTTTTT.